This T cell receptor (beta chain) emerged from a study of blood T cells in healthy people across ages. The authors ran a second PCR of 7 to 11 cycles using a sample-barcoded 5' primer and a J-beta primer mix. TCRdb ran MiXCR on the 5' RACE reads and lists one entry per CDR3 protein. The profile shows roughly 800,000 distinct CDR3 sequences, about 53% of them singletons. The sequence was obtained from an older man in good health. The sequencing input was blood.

The CDR3 bases are TGTGCCAGCAGTCCGATGGGGGGAGAGCAGTACTTC. The encoded protein is CASSPMGGEQYF. The chain employs TRBV25-1 and TRBJ2-5, with D maybe TRBD2 (6 bases). Germline V gene sequence: CDR1 MGHDK, CDR2 SYGVNS. V lost 5 bases and J 11 bases, leaving 15 bases between the germline ends. CDR3 length: 12 residues.